Detailed here is one TCR beta chain. Antigen specificity is unknown. The data were obtained in a study of T cell responses to AZD1222 COVID-19 vaccine. The CDR3 sequence is 12 residues long. Germline CDR1 and CDR2: SQVTM and ANQGSEA. The V and J ends lost 2 bases and 3 bases, in that order; junction bases with no gene match: 1. Study findings and constraints: Repertoires were obtained only post-peak T cell response.

TCRdb's table, derived via immunoSEQ multiplex PCR, lists solely in-frame clones and lacks some. The sample yields roughly 40,000 clones, around 88% seen once. Source: peripheral blood, taken 28 days after the second AZD1222 dose. The source of this sequence is an adult who received the AZD1222 COVID-19 vaccine. This chain uses TRBV29-1 with TRBJ2-7; 7 bases map to TRBD2. CDR3 nucleotide sequence: TGCAGCGTTGAACTAGCGGACTACGAGCAGTACTTC. Residues: CSVELADYEQYF.